Given below is one T cell receptor (beta chain) in context. These data come from a study of blood T cell repertoires in COVID-19. Study-level background: Spain, Italy and the United States supplied samples that represented acute and convalescent COVID-19. In each case, the material was cDNA or gDNA derived from T cells, B-cell-depleted T cells, or PBMCs.

Only in-frame clones appear in the TCRdb table, and some are missing; sequencing was by immunoSEQ multiplex PCR. The sample contains about 87,000 clones, around 82% of which appear only once. Seattle cases were enrolled at active infection and followed longitudinally. V dropped 10 bases and J dropped 5; count of bases not matched to a gene: 12. The CDR3 consists of 14 residues. Germline CDR1 and CDR2: LGHDT and YNNKEL (reference sequence). The chain combines TRBV3-1 (or the pseudogene TRBV3-2) with TRBJ2-7, with 9 nucleotides matching TRBD1. Specimen: peripheral blood. This TCR came from a woman aged 80 or older with COVID-19, enrolled during active disease. CDR3 sequence: CATRLTGGIDEQYF. The CDR3 DNA reads as TGTGCCACCAGACTGACAGGGGGTATCGACGAGCAGTACTTC.